This is a list of T cell receptor beta chains from one sample in a study of CD8 T cells in ankylosing spondylitis. TCRdb independently ran MiXCR on the 5' RACE reads; one entry per CDR3 protein. The table includes roughly 200,000 distinct CDR3 sequences, 20% to 30% detected once. Sequencing was done on a sample of blood, either unsorted or a sorted T cell fraction (not recorded which). These receptors were taken from a male donor with ankylosing spondylitis or in good health (not recorded which). Each CDR3 is given with its conserved first and last residue. D genes are given only for firm matches. Size tells how often a clone was seen (once, few, many) or the class of an expanded clone, and some rows leave it out.

clone size: NA
V gene: TRBV20-1
D gene: NA
J gene: TRBJ2-3
CDR3 protein: CSASSGSADTQYF
CDR3 DNA: TGCAGTGCTAGTTCAGGGAGCGCAGATACGCAGTATTTT

clone size: few
V gene: TRBV20-1
D gene: NA
J gene: TRBJ2-1
CDR3 protein: CSARRQGSYNEQFF
CDR3 DNA: TGCAGTGCTAGAAGGCAGGGTTCCTACAATGAGCAGTTCTTC

clone size: NA
V gene: TRBV20-1
D gene: NA
J gene: TRBJ1-5
CDR3 protein: CSARDRAGNQPQHF
CDR3 DNA: TGCAGTGCTAGAGACAGGGCCGGCAATCAGCCCCAGCATTTT

clone size: many
V gene: TRBV20-1
D gene: NA
J gene: TRBJ2-1
CDR3 protein: CSARARPRTNEQFF
CDR3 DNA: TGCAGTGCTAGAGCCAGACCAAGAACCAATGAGCAGTTCTTC

clone size: few
V gene: TRBV5-6
D gene: NA
J gene: TRBJ2-1
CDR3 protein: CASSVTGPNEQFF
CDR3 DNA: TGTGCCAGCAGCGTGACAGGTCCCAATGAGCAGTTCTTC

clone size: NA
V gene: TRBV5-1
D gene: TRBD2
J gene: TRBJ2-7
CDR3 protein: CASRLAGVVEQYF
CDR3 DNA: TGCGCCAGCAGACTAGCGGGAGTAGTGGAGCAGTACTTC

clone size: NA
V gene: TRBV7-9
D gene: NA
J gene: TRBJ2-4
CDR3 protein: CASSLALGQPKNIQYF
CDR3 DNA: TGTGCCAGCAGCTTAGCGCTAGGACAGCCCAAAAACATTCAGTACTTC

clone size: NA
V gene: TRBV12-3/TRBV12-4
D gene: NA
J gene: TRBJ2-4
CDR3 protein: CASSPGIIAKNIQYF
CDR3 DNA: TGTGCCAGCAGCCCGGGGATTATAGCCAAAAACATTCAGTACTTC

clone size: few
V gene: TRBV20-1
D gene: TRBD1
J gene: TRBJ1-2
CDR3 protein: CSARGQGGGYTF
CDR3 DNA: TGCAGTGCTAGGGGACAGGGCGGCGGCTACACCTTC

clone size: many
V gene: TRBV28
D gene: NA
J gene: TRBJ1-4
CDR3 protein: CASSPQGPNEKLFF
CDR3 DNA: TGTGCCAGCAGCCCACAGGGACCTAATGAAAAACTGTTTTTT

clone size: many
V gene: TRBV20-1
D gene: NA
J gene: TRBJ2-5
CDR3 protein: CSARAPLVRETQYF
CDR3 DNA: TGCAGTGCTAGAGCCCCGCTAGTACGGGAGACCCAGTACTTC

clone size: few
V gene: TRBV12-3/TRBV12-4
D gene: NA
J gene: TRBJ2-1
CDR3 protein: CASRSIGQTDEQFF
CDR3 DNA: TGTGCCAGCAGATCTATTGGACAGACGGATGAGCAGTTCTTC

clone size: many
V gene: TRBV30
D gene: TRBD2
J gene: TRBJ2-1
CDR3 protein: CAGGLAGGNEQFF
CDR3 DNA: TGTGCCGGCGGACTAGCGGGAGGCAATGAGCAGTTCTTC

clone size: NA
V gene: TRBV6-5
D gene: NA
J gene: TRBJ2-7
CDR3 protein: CASSYGADPSYEQYF
CDR3 DNA: TGTGCCAGCAGTTACGGGGCGGACCCTTCGTACGAGCAGTACTTC

clone size: few
V gene: TRBV20-1
D gene: TRBD2
J gene: TRBJ2-3
CDR3 protein: CSGIPLAGGTDTQYF
CDR3 DNA: TGCAGTGGAATTCCCCTAGCGGGAGGCACAGATACGCAGTATTTT

clone size: many
V gene: TRBV5-1
D gene: TRBD2
J gene: TRBJ2-3
CDR3 protein: CASSTGASGSTDTQYF
CDR3 DNA: TGCGCCAGCAGCACGGGGGCTAGCGGGAGCACAGATACGCAGTATTTT

clone size: NA
V gene: TRBV10-1
D gene: TRBD1
J gene: TRBJ2-1
CDR3 protein: CASSDPSQGVPPVQFF
CDR3 DNA: TGCGCCAGCAGTGACCCTTCGCAGGGGGTACCCCCCGTTCAGTTCTTC

clone size: NA
V gene: TRBV29-1
D gene: TRBD2
J gene: TRBJ2-1
CDR3 protein: CSVPAGVRDSDYNEQFF
CDR3 DNA: TGCAGCGTCCCTGCGGGGGTGCGCGATTCGGACTACAATGAGCAGTTCTTC

clone size: NA
V gene: TRBV29-1
D gene: NA
J gene: TRBJ2-1
CDR3 protein: CSVDPYNEQFF
CDR3 DNA: TGCAGCGTTGACCCCTACAATGAGCAGTTCTTC

clone size: many
V gene: TRBV20-1
D gene: NA
J gene: TRBJ1-5
CDR3 protein: CSARDKDLFRPQHF
CDR3 DNA: TGCAGTGCTAGAGATAAGGACCTCTTTCGGCCCCAGCATTTT

clone size: NA
V gene: TRBV4-2
D gene: TRBD2
J gene: TRBJ2-7
CDR3 protein: CASSLGSGRASNEQYF
CDR3 DNA: TGTGCCAGCAGCCTCGGTAGCGGGAGGGCCTCCAACGAGCAGTACTTC

clone size: many
V gene: TRBV5-1
D gene: NA
J gene: TRBJ2-1
CDR3 protein: CASSRTENGDNEQFF
CDR3 DNA: TGCGCCAGCAGCCGGACAGAAAACGGTGACAATGAGCAGTTCTTC

clone size: many
V gene: TRBV11-2
D gene: NA
J gene: TRBJ2-1
CDR3 protein: CASSFGGLYNEQFF
CDR3 DNA: TGTGCCAGCAGCTTCGGGGGGCTCTACAATGAGCAGTTCTTC

clone size: few
V gene: TRBV4-1
D gene: TRBD2
J gene: TRBJ2-3
CDR3 protein: CASSHTAGGADTQYF
CDR3 DNA: TGCGCCAGCAGCCACACAGCGGGAGGAGCAGATACGCAGTATTTT

clone size: few
V gene: TRBV5-1
D gene: NA
J gene: TRBJ2-3
CDR3 protein: CASSLVKGSTDTQYF
CDR3 DNA: TGCGCCAGCAGCTTGGTTAAGGGGAGCACAGATACGCAGTATTTT

clone size: many
V gene: TRBV20-1
D gene: NA
J gene: TRBJ2-1
CDR3 protein: CSAREDWKSYNEQFF
CDR3 DNA: TGCAGTGCTAGGGAGGACTGGAAGTCCTACAATGAGCAGTTCTTC

clone size: NA
V gene: TRBV7-3
D gene: NA
J gene: TRBJ1-1
CDR3 protein: CASSSRASDSAFF
CDR3 DNA: TGTGCCAGCAGCAGCCGAGCCAGCGATTCAGCTTTCTTT

clone size: NA
V gene: TRBV10-3
D gene: TRBD2
J gene: TRBJ2-3
CDR3 protein: CAIRREGDTQYF
CDR3 DNA: TGTGCCATCAGACGGGAGGGTGATACGCAGTATTTT

clone size: few
V gene: TRBV5-5
D gene: TRBD2
J gene: TRBJ2-3
CDR3 protein: CASSETRTSGGDF
CDR3 DNA: TGTGCCAGCAGCGAAACAAGGACTAGCGGGGGGGACTTT

clone size: many
V gene: TRBV5-1
D gene: TRBD2
J gene: TRBJ2-1
CDR3 protein: CATSSKLAGGYNEQFF
CDR3 DNA: TGCGCCACCAGCTCAAAACTAGCGGGAGGCTACAATGAGCAGTTCTTC

clone size: NA
V gene: TRBV20-1
D gene: TRBD1
J gene: TRBJ2-7
CDR3 protein: CSARRDRDFEQYF
CDR3 DNA: TGCAGTGCTAGAAGGGACAGGGATTTCGAGCAGTACTTC

clone size: many
V gene: TRBV5-1
D gene: TRBD1
J gene: TRBJ2-3
CDR3 protein: CASSDGQGGTDTQYF
CDR3 DNA: TGCGCCAGCAGCGATGGACAGGGGGGCACAGATACGCAGTATTTT

clone size: many
V gene: TRBV15
D gene: NA
J gene: TRBJ2-7
CDR3 protein: CATSRDFTGRVEQYF
CDR3 DNA: TGTGCCACCAGCAGAGATTTTACAGGTCGCGTCGAGCAGTACTTC

clone size: many
V gene: TRBV4-1
D gene: NA
J gene: TRBJ2-7
CDR3 protein: CASSQGGRTNLGEQYF
CDR3 DNA: TGCGCCAGCAGCCAAGGAGGACGGACCAATTTGGGGGAGCAGTACTTC

clone size: many
V gene: TRBV2
D gene: TRBD2
J gene: TRBJ2-7
CDR3 protein: CASSESGRGEQYF
CDR3 DNA: TGTGCCAGCAGTGAAAGCGGGAGGGGCGAGCAGTACTTC

clone size: NA
V gene: TRBV7-8
D gene: NA
J gene: TRBJ2-7
CDR3 protein: CASSLAGNTYEQYF
CDR3 DNA: TGTGCCAGCAGCTTAGCCGGAAACACCTACGAGCAGTACTTC

clone size: many
V gene: TRBV5-1
D gene: NA
J gene: TRBJ2-2
CDR3 protein: CASSLGALANTGELFF
CDR3 DNA: TGCGCCAGCAGCTTGGGGGCGCTGGCGAACACCGGGGAGCTGTTTTTT

clone size: many
V gene: TRBV13
D gene: NA
J gene: TRBJ1-3
CDR3 protein: CASSSLLAAGNTIYF
CDR3 DNA: TGTGCCAGCAGCTCGCTACTCGCAGCCGGAAACACCATATATTTT

clone size: NA
V gene: TRBV9
D gene: NA
J gene: TRBJ1-1
CDR3 protein: CASSVGGARTEAFF
CDR3 DNA: TGTGCCAGCAGCGTGGGAGGGGCACGCACTGAAGCTTTCTTT

clone size: many
V gene: TRBV4-1
D gene: NA
J gene: TRBJ1-2
CDR3 protein: CASSQEQGISYGYTF
CDR3 DNA: TGCGCCAGCAGCCAAGAGCAGGGGATCAGCTATGGCTACACCTTC

clone size: few
V gene: TRBV7-7
D gene: NA
J gene: TRBJ2-2
CDR3 protein: CASSESLGYTGELFF
CDR3 DNA: TGTGCTAGCAGCGAGTCCCTTGGGTACACCGGGGAGCTGTTTTTT

clone size: many
V gene: TRBV28
D gene: NA
J gene: TRBJ2-3
CDR3 protein: CASRAQGLDADTQYF
CDR3 DNA: TGTGCCAGCAGGGCCCAGGGGCTCGACGCAGATACGCAGTATTTT

clone size: many
V gene: TRBV27
D gene: TRBD2
J gene: TRBJ2-3
CDR3 protein: CASRQAGVTDTQYF
CDR3 DNA: TGTGCCAGCAGGCAGGCGGGAGTCACAGATACGCAGTATTTT

clone size: many
V gene: TRBV6-5
D gene: NA
J gene: TRBJ1-5
CDR3 protein: CASSYTTGPNQPQHF
CDR3 DNA: TGTGCCAGCAGTTACACTACAGGGCCCAATCAGCCCCAGCATTTT

clone size: few
V gene: TRBV11-2
D gene: TRBD2
J gene: TRBJ2-1
CDR3 protein: CASSAPGLAGGRSRYEQFF
CDR3 DNA: TGTGCCAGCAGTGCTCCGGGACTAGCGGGAGGACGAAGTCGCTATGAGCAGTTCTTC

clone size: many
V gene: TRBV29-1
D gene: TRBD1
J gene: TRBJ2-7
CDR3 protein: CSVSDRGPYEQYF
CDR3 DNA: TGCAGCGTCTCGGACAGGGGCCCCTACGAGCAGTACTTC